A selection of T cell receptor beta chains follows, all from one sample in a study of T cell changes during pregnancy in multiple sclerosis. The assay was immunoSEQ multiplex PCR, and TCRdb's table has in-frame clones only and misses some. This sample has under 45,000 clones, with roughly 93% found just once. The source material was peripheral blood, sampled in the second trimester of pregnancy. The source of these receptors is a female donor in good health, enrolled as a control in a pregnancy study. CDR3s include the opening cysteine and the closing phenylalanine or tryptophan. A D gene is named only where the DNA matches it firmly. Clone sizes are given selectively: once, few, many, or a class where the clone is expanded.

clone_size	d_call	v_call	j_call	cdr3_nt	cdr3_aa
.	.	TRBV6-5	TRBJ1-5	TGTGCCAGCACCCGGGGGTTGGATCAGCCCCAGCATTTT	CASTRGLDQPQHF
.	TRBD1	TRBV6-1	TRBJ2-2	TGTGCCAGCAGTGAAATTCATATGGCAGGGGGCCGCACCGGGGAGCTGTTTTTT	CASSEIHMAGGRTGELFF
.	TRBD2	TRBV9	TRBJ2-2	TGTGCCAGCAGCCATGGGTCCCCTTTCGGTGTTGGGGGGGGGACCTCCGGGGAGCTGTTTTTT	CASSHGSPFGVGGGTSGELFF
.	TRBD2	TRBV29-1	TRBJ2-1	TGCAGCGTAGACTCTAGCGGGAACAATGAGCAGTTCTTC	CSVDSSGNNEQFF
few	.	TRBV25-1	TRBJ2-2	TGTGCCAGCAGTGAATACAGGGACACCGGGGAGCTGTTTTTT	CASSEYRDTGELFF
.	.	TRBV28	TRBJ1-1	TGTGCCAGCAGTTCTCTAGTTCGGGGGTTGAACACTGAAGCTTTCTTT	CASSSLVRGLNTEAFF
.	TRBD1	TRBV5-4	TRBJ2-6	TGTGCCAGCAGCTCCGCGACAGGGGGTTCCTCTGGGGCCAACGTCCTGACTTTC	CASSSATGGSSGANVLTF
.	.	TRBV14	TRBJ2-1	TGTGCCAGCAGCCGCTACAGGAGCTCCTACAATGAGCAGTTCTTC	CASSRYRSSYNEQFF
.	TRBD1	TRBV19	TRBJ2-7	TGTGCCAGTAGCCGAACAGGGGGCGCAGGCAACGAGCAGTACTTC	CASSRTGGAGNEQYF
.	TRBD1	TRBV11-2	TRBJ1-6	TGTGCCAGCAGCTTAAGTGGGACAGATTCACCCCTCCACTTT	CASSLSGTDSPLHF
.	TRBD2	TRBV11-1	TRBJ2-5	TGTGCCAGCAGCTCCGGGACTAGCGGATTCCAAGAGACCCAGTACTTC	CASSSGTSGFQETQYF
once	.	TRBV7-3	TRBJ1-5	TGTGCCAGCAGCTTCTCTCGGGATCAGCCCCAGCATTTT	CASSFSRDQPQHF
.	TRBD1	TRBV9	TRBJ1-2	TGTGCCAGCAGCGTATCCACAGGGGCAAAGGGCTACACCTTC	CASSVSTGAKGYTF
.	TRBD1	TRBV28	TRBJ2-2	TGTGCCAGCACCATACATACGACAGGGCGGAACACCGGGGAGCTGTTTTTT	CASTIHTTGRNTGELFF
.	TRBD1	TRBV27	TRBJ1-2	TGTGCCAGCAGTTCCCCGGTACAGGGGGCGCATGGCTACACCTTC	CASSSPVQGAHGYTF
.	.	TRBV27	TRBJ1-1	TGTGCCAGCAACCCGGGTGGCAAGAACACTGAAGCTTTCTTT	CASNPGGKNTEAFF
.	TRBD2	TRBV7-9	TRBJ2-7	TGTGCCAGCAGCCTTAGCGGGGGGGCGTCCGAGCAGTACTTC	CASSLSGGASEQYF
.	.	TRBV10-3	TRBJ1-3	TGTGCCATCAGTGCGGGGTCGAGCTCTGGAAACACCATATATTTT	CAISAGSSSGNTIYF
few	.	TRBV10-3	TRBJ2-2	TGTGCCATCAGTGGGGGGTGGACAGCGAACACCGGGGAGCTGTTTTTT	CAISGGWTANTGELFF
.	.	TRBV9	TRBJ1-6	TGTGCCAGCAGAGCCCCGGGGGGTGAAAATTCACCCCTCCACTTT	CASRAPGGENSPLHF
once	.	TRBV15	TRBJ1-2	TGTGCCACCAGCAGAGATTCCGGAGCCTGGGGCTACACCTTC	CATSRDSGAWGYTF
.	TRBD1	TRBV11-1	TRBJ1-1	TGTGCCAGCAGCGCGACCCAACAGGGGGAGGTGAACACTGAAGCTTTCTTT	CASSATQQGEVNTEAFF
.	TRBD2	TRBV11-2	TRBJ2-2	TGTGCCAGCAGCCCAGAGGGGCTAGCGGGAGTATCGGGTACCGGGGAGCTGTTTTTT	CASSPEGLAGVSGTGELFF
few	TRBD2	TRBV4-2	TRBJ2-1	TGTGCCAGCAGCCAAGAAACTAGCGGTCCCTACAATGAGCAGTTCTTC	CASSQETSGPYNEQFF
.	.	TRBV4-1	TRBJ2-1	TGCGCCAGCAGCCAAGATTTCGCGGGACCTTTTTCCGATGAGCAGTTCTTC	CASSQDFAGPFSDEQFF
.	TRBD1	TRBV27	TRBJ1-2	TGTGCCAGCAGTTCCCGGGACAGTCCGTCTGGCTACACCTTC	CASSSRDSPSGYTF
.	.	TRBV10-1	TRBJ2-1	TGCGCCAGCCGGACAGGAGGGGCTTGCTCCTACAATGAGCAGTTCTTC	CASRTGGACSYNEQFF
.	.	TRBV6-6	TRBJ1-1	TGTGCCAGCAAATATGAGGGGGACACTGAAGCTTTCTTT	CASKYEGDTEAFF
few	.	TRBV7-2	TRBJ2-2	TGTGCCAGCAGCTTAGCGGTAGCGAACACCGGGGAGCTGTTTTTT	CASSLAVANTGELFF
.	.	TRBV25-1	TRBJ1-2	TGTGCCAGCAGTGAGGGAGATCTAAGGGGCTACACCTTC	CASSEGDLRGYTF
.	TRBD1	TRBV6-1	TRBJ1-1	TGTGCCAGCACCCTGGACAGGGGTTTGAACACTGAAGCTTTCTTT	CASTLDRGLNTEAFF
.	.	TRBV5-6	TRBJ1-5	TGTGCCAGCAGCACCGGGACGGGAGATCGGCCCCAGCATTTT	CASSTGTGDRPQHF
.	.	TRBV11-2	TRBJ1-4	TGTGCCAGCAGCTTTCGGGGGGGCCTCAGTGGTGAAAAACTGTTTTTT	CASSFRGGLSGEKLFF
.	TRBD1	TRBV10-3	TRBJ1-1	TGTGCCATCGGGGACAGGGGGATGAACACTGAAGCTTTCTTT	CAIGDRGMNTEAFF
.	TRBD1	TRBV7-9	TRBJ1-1	TGTGCCAGCAGCTTGAGGGACAGGGACACTGAAGCTTTCTTT	CASSLRDRDTEAFF
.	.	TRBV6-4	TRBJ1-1	TGTGCCAGCAGTCCTACAGCGAACACTGAAGCTTTCTTT	CASSPTANTEAFF
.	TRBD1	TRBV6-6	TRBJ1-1	TGTGCCAGCAGTACTACAGACAGGGTTGAAGCTTTCTTT	CASSTTDRVEAFF
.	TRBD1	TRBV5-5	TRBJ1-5	TGTGCCAGCAGCTTGGCCTTGTGGACAGGGGGCAATCAGCCCCAGCATTTT	CASSLALWTGGNQPQHF
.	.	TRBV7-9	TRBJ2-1	TGTGCCAGCCTTCCATTTAGCAGGGAAAGGGGTTATCTCGATGAGCAGTTCTTC	CASLPFSRERGYLDEQFF
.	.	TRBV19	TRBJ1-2	TGTGCCAGTAGTATACAAGGGGCCGAGTATGGCTACACCTTC	CASSIQGAEYGYTF
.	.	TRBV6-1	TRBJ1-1	TGTGCCAGCAGTGAAGGGGCGGGATACAGTGAAGCTTTCTTT	CASSEGAGYSEAFF
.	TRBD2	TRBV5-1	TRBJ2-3	TGCGCCAGCAGATCAGGACTAGCGGGGGTCGCGACAGATACGCAGTATTTT	CASRSGLAGVATDTQYF
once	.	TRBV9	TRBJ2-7	TGTGCCAGCAGCGCCAGGGGAGTGGGAGACGAGCAGTACTTC	CASSARGVGDEQYF
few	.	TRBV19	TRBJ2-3	TGTGCCAGTAGTATCAGACTACCTCGGGATACGCAGTATTTT	CASSIRLPRDTQYF
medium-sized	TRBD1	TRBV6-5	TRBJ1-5	TGTGCCAGCAGTCTCAGACAGGGAACGAATCAGCCCCAGCATTTT	CASSLRQGTNQPQHF
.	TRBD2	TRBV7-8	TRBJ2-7	TGTGCCAGCAGCTTAGGGCTAGCGGTATACGAGCAGTACTTC	CASSLGLAVYEQYF
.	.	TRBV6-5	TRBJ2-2	TGTGCCAGCAGTTACCGGAGAGTCCCCGGGGAGCTGTTTTTT	CASSYRRVPGELFF
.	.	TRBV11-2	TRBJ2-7	TGTGCCAGCAGCCGGCCCCTAGTCTCCTACGAGCAGTACTTC	CASSRPLVSYEQYF
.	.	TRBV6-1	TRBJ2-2	TGTGCCAGCAGCATCCCCACTAACACCGGGGAGCTGTTTTTT	CASSIPTNTGELFF
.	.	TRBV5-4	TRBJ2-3	TGTGCCAGCAGCTCACGGATCTCGGAGGGAGATACGCAGTATTTT	CASSSRISEGDTQYF
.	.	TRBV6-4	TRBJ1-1	TGTGCCAGCAGTGAGGGAGGGGGGGCAACTGAAGCTTTCTTT	CASSEGGGATEAFF
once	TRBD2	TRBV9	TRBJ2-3	TGTGCCAGCGCGACTAGCGGGGGGACTACAGATACGCAGTATTTT	CASATSGGTTDTQYF
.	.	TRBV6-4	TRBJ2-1	TGTGCCAGCAGTGAGGAGGATAGCGTGGGAAATGAGCAGTTCTTC	CASSEEDSVGNEQFF
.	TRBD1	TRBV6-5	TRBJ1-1	TGTGCCAGCAGTTCTGAACCGACAGGGAGGACTGAAGCTTTCTTT	CASSSEPTGRTEAFF